At least ten counts were recorded for the clone carrying this T cell receptor beta chain. Its antigen is as yet unknown. The related graft donor's blood sample was taken on the day of bone marrow donation. Data came from immunoSEQ multiplex PCR; TCRdb stores just in-frame clones and leaves some out. This sample carries over 45,000 clones, none of them present only once. These data originate in a study of T cells after posttransplantation cyclophosphamide. Study findings and constraints: Later post-transplant blood repertoires were often dominated by donor CD8+ memory clones. Recipient CMV seropositivity and CMV reactivation strongly tracked TRB clonality.

The length of the CDR3 is 14 residues. Trimming took 4 bases from V and 8 from J, leaving 15 bases between them. The V gene's germline CDR1 is SGHDT and CDR2 YYEEEE. The rearrangement uses TRBV5-6 and TRBJ1-4; D is possibly TRBD1 (5 bases). The sequencing sample was made of PBMCs. This TCR derives from a man between 35 and 55 years old in good health, CMV-negative, and a related stem cell transplant donor. The CDR3 loop is CASSARGGEEKLFF. The CDR3 nucleotides are TGTGCCAGCAGCGCCCGGGGGGGGGAGGAAAAACTGTTTTTT.